Given below is one T cell receptor beta chain in context. This clone occurred once. It has no known antigen specificity. Base qualities are not recorded, but no much larger clone differs from it by a single base. CDR1 and CDR2 are read off the germline V gene (reference sequence) as LNHDA and SQIVND. Reading from cysteine to phenylalanine, the CDR3 counts 15 amino acids. Kept here is only the CDR3 DNA, which spans 45 bases and is read in frame from base 1. V is trimmed back by 5 bases and J by 6 bases, and the junction contains 7 bases that no gene match accounts for. This entry belongs to a study of PD-1 blockade in classical Hodgkin lymphoma (dated by TCRdb to 2020 to 2021). Notes on the research overall: Nivolumab dosing was 3 mg/kg intravenously every 2 weeks, continuing until either disease progression or unacceptable toxicity. The study used CyTOF and TCR beta sequencing to define a peripheral blood immune signature of response to PD-1 blockade in classical Hodgkin lymphoma.

Taken with the paper, the label for time point translates to: cycle 4 day 1 (C4D1), after less than 7 weeks of nivolumab. Every trial patient had relapsed after autologous stem cell transplantation, and cohorts A, B and C differed in prior brentuximab vedotin exposure. The trial cohort comprised roughly 50 patients with relapsed/refractory classical Hodgkin lymphoma whose best overall responses were complete response, partial response or progressive disease. Trial patients were treated with single-agent nivolumab in the multi-cohort phase II CheckMate 205 trial. Best overall response was determined by an independent review committee according to the 2007 International Working Group response criteria. Trial PBMCs were collected just before the start of nivolumab (C1D1) and during therapy at cycle 2 day 1 and cycle 4 day 1. Peripheral blood was collected in 8 mL Vacutainer Cell Preparation Tubes, from which PBMCs were isolated by centrifugation and then cryopreserved.

Overall study outcomes, separate from this receptor: Among trial patients, those achieving complete response had baseline diversity similar to that of newly diagnosed patients, while diversity was significantly lower in partial responders and progressors. CD4+ but not CD8+ TCR diversity rose significantly by C4D1 (p=0.0027 vs p=0.16), most apparent in complete responders (p=0.02). Baseline TCR diversity was reported as lower in newly diagnosed patients than in healthy donors, and lower still in relapsed/refractory patients. Lower diversity was observed in patients in whom nivolumab was started less than 1 year after ASCT, and these patients were excluded from later analyses so that confounding by immune reconstitution would be avoided. The study was restricted to a single clinical trial cohort, and the causes of repertoire differences, possibly disease activity or prior therapy, were left undefined.

The Qiagen DNeasy kit was used to extract genomic DNA both from unsorted PBMCs and from the negatively selected CD4+ and CD8+ fractions. TCR beta CDR3 regions were subjected to amplification by immunoSEQ multiplex PCR with primers that anneal to V and J segments. A synthetic immune receptor repertoire was used to minimize amplification bias, and any remaining bias was removed computationally after sequencing. The study's processing was this. Custom Python scripts were used to quantify repertoire diversity as the Shannon entropy index. The unsorted, CD4+ and CD8+ repertoires were each analyzed separately, with the exception of combined analyses, where CD4+ and CD8+ sequences were merged in silico. A clone counted as expanded when the clone's frequency after treatment rose at least 2-fold relative to C1D1, and clones undetected at baseline were given a pseudocount of 0.5. Singleton clones were defined as clones with 0 or 1 copy at C1D1, and non-singleton clones were defined as clones with 2 or more copies. Clones expanded in unsorted samples were assigned a CD4+, CD8+ or unknown annotation through matching of protein sequences in sorted samples from the same patient. Diversity changes from C1D1 to C4D1 were tested in paired samples using Wilcoxon tests. TCRdb took over this immuneACCESS table, retaining in-frame rearrangements with V and J assigned. Such tables are incomplete; in checked studies, under half of the missing clones stem from an unresolved V gene, and the remainder is unexplained. D and trimming were read from the DNA, whereas the V and J calls and clone size are those reported in that table. The sample yields tens of thousands of clones; roughly three quarters were counted once. The top ten hold about a fifth of the sample.

The receptor was isolated from a human donor with classical Hodgkin lymphoma. Material: peripheral blood mononuclear cells (PBMCs), obtained before the fourth cycle of nivolumab. The rearrangement combines TRBV19 with TRBJ2-1, and 10 junction bases match TRBD2. The DNA reads TGTGCCAGTAGTTTGGTAGCGGGGGGTATCAATGAGCAGTTCTTC. This gives the protein CASSLVAGGINEQFF. The reference TRBV19 and TRBJ2-1 proteins fill in what lies around the CDR3, so the full variable domain reads DGGITQSPKYLFRKEGQNVTLSCEQNLNHDAMYWYRQDPGQGLRLIYYSQIVNDFQKGDIAEGYSVSREKKESFPLTVTSAQKNPTAFYLCASSLVAGGINEQFFGPGTRLTVL.